A selection of T cell receptor beta chains follows, all from one sample in a study of blood T cell repertoires in COVID-19. Some clones are missing from TCRdb's copy, which holds only in-frame ones; the method was immunoSEQ multiplex PCR. The sample shows fewer than 80,000 clones, around 90% of them seen only once. Sequenced: peripheral blood. These receptors were collected from a human donor in a cohort sampled during active COVID-19. The CDR3 runs from the conserved cysteine through the conserved F or W. D genes are given only for firm matches. Rows give clone size only sometimes, using once, few, many, or a class for an expanded clone.

v_gene: TRBV19
d_gene: .
abundance: .
j_gene: TRBJ2-3
CDR3aa: CASSIIGDTQYF
CDR3nt: TGTGCCAGTAGTATTATCGGGGATACGCAGTATTTT

v_gene: TRBV27
d_gene: .
abundance: few
j_gene: TRBJ1-2
CDR3aa: CASSLSGQGGYGYTF
CDR3nt: TGTGCCAGCAGTTTATCTGGGCAGGGAGGCTATGGCTACACCTTC

v_gene: TRBV6-6
d_gene: TRBD2
abundance: .
j_gene: TRBJ2-3
CDR3aa: CASSYPASGSSSTQYF
CDR3nt: TGTGCCAGCAGTTACCCTGCTAGCGGGAGTTCGAGTACGCAGTATTTT

v_gene: TRBV6-2/TRBV6-3
d_gene: TRBD2
abundance: .
j_gene: TRBJ2-2
CDR3aa: CASSSAPGRASGTGELFF
CDR3nt: TGTGCCAGCAGTTCCGCCCCCGGGAGGGCCTCGGGAACCGGGGAGCTGTTTTTT

v_gene: TRBV19
d_gene: TRBD1
abundance: once
j_gene: TRBJ2-7
CDR3aa: CASSIDRGYEQYF
CDR3nt: TGTGCCAGTAGTATCGACAGGGGGTACGAGCAGTACTTC

v_gene: TRBV2
d_gene: .
abundance: once
j_gene: TRBJ2-6
CDR3aa: CASSGSSGANVLTF
CDR3nt: TGTGCCAGCAGCGGGAGCTCTGGGGCCAACGTCCTGACTTTC

v_gene: TRBV19
d_gene: TRBD2
abundance: .
j_gene: TRBJ2-7
CDR3aa: CASSLIAGGTYEQYF
CDR3nt: TGTGCCAGTAGTTTAATAGCGGGGGGGACCTACGAGCAGTACTTC

v_gene: TRBV7-9
d_gene: .
abundance: .
j_gene: TRBJ2-3
CDR3aa: CASRPTGRSSDTQYF
CDR3nt: TGTGCCAGCCGTCCAACGGGTAGATCTTCAGATACGCAGTATTTT

v_gene: TRBV19
d_gene: .
abundance: .
j_gene: TRBJ1-4
CDR3aa: CASSIPGDQKLFF
CDR3nt: TGTGCCAGTAGTATTCCAGGGGACCAAAAACTGTTTTTT

v_gene: TRBV6-6
d_gene: TRBD1
abundance: .
j_gene: TRBJ1-5
CDR3aa: CASTVTRDRGRQPQHF
CDR3nt: TGTGCCAGCACTGTAACAAGGGACAGAGGTCGACAGCCCCAGCATTTT

v_gene: TRBV29-1
d_gene: .
abundance: .
j_gene: TRBJ1-1
CDR3aa: CSVDGGNTEAFF
CDR3nt: TGCAGCGTTGACGGAGGGAACACTGAAGCTTTCTTT

v_gene: TRBV7-3
d_gene: .
abundance: .
j_gene: TRBJ2-2
CDR3aa: CASSNAPTGYGELFF
CDR3nt: TGTGCCAGCAGCAACGCTCCGACAGGATATGGGGAGCTGTTTTTT

v_gene: TRBV12-3/TRBV12-4
d_gene: .
abundance: .
j_gene: TRBJ2-1
CDR3aa: CASSIRGNEQFF
CDR3nt: TGTGCCAGCAGTATCAGGGGAAATGAGCAGTTCTTC

v_gene: TRBV7-9
d_gene: .
abundance: .
j_gene: TRBJ1-1
CDR3aa: CASSSNWLGLNTEAFF
CDR3nt: TGTGCCAGCAGCTCGAATTGGTTGGGCCTGAACACTGAAGCTTTCTTT

v_gene: TRBV11-2
d_gene: .
abundance: .
j_gene: TRBJ2-1
CDR3aa: CASSFSASGYNEQFF
CDR3nt: TGTGCCAGCAGCTTTTCCGCCAGTGGCTACAATGAGCAGTTCTTC

v_gene: TRBV28
d_gene: TRBD1
abundance: once
j_gene: TRBJ2-5
CDR3aa: CASSTGTGVVGETQYF
CDR3nt: TGTGCCAGCAGCACCGGGACAGGGGTGGTGGGAGAGACCCAGTACTTC

v_gene: TRBV3-1/TRBV3-2
d_gene: TRBD1
abundance: .
j_gene: TRBJ2-7
CDR3aa: CASSGDRYEQYF
CDR3nt: TGTGCCAGCAGTGGGGACAGGTACGAGCAGTACTTC

v_gene: TRBV20-1
d_gene: .
abundance: .
j_gene: TRBJ2-3
CDR3aa: CSARPGDTQYF
CDR3nt: TGCAGTGCCCGCCCAGGAGATACGCAGTATTTT

v_gene: TRBV12-3/TRBV12-4
d_gene: TRBD2
abundance: .
j_gene: TRBJ2-1
CDR3aa: CATRGGTKNEQFF
CDR3nt: TGTGCCACCCGAGGTGGGACTAAGAATGAGCAGTTCTTC

v_gene: TRBV5-6
d_gene: .
abundance: .
j_gene: TRBJ2-3
CDR3aa: CASSWGPTPAKGDTQYF
CDR3nt: TGTGCCAGCAGTTGGGGTCCGACCCCAGCAAAGGGGGATACGCAGTATTTT

v_gene: TRBV28
d_gene: TRBD2
abundance: .
j_gene: TRBJ2-3
CDR3aa: CASSPSGVPDTQYF
CDR3nt: TGTGCCAGCAGTCCTAGCGGGGTCCCAGATACGCAGTATTTT

v_gene: TRBV29-1
d_gene: TRBD2
abundance: .
j_gene: TRBJ2-1
CDR3aa: CSARGLAGNPGNEQFF
CDR3nt: TGCAGCGCCCGTGGACTAGCGGGAAACCCTGGGAATGAGCAGTTCTTC

v_gene: TRBV18
d_gene: TRBD1
abundance: once
j_gene: TRBJ1-2
CDR3aa: CASSTGTGAYGYTF
CDR3nt: TGTGCCAGCTCAACCGGGACAGGGGCCTATGGCTACACCTTC

v_gene: TRBV9
d_gene: .
abundance: .
j_gene: TRBJ2-1
CDR3aa: CASSVGGTEQFF
CDR3nt: TGTGCCAGCAGCGTTGGAGGGACTGAGCAGTTCTTC

v_gene: TRBV4-1
d_gene: .
abundance: .
j_gene: TRBJ2-3
CDR3aa: CASSREGASTDTQYF
CDR3nt: TGCGCCAGCAGCCGAGAGGGAGCTAGCACAGATACGCAGTATTTT

v_gene: TRBV5-6
d_gene: TRBD2
abundance: .
j_gene: TRBJ2-7
CDR3aa: CASSLTAGGDEQYF
CDR3nt: TGTGCCAGCAGCTTGACGGCGGGAGGTGACGAGCAGTACTTC

v_gene: TRBV28
d_gene: TRBD2
abundance: .
j_gene: TRBJ2-7
CDR3aa: CASRAGIAGGPTYEQYF
CDR3nt: TGTGCCAGCAGGGCGGGGATAGCGGGAGGGCCGACCTACGAGCAGTACTTC

v_gene: TRBV20-1
d_gene: TRBD2
abundance: .
j_gene: TRBJ2-3
CDR3aa: CSASRTPQAGGSTDTQYF
CDR3nt: TGCAGTGCTAGTCGAACCCCGCAAGCGGGGGGGAGCACAGATACGCAGTATTTT

v_gene: TRBV9
d_gene: TRBD2
abundance: .
j_gene: TRBJ2-4
CDR3aa: CASSGTSGSSKNIQYF
CDR3nt: TGTGCCAGCAGCGGAACTAGCGGGAGTTCCAAAAACATTCAGTACTTC

v_gene: TRBV4-2
d_gene: TRBD1
abundance: .
j_gene: TRBJ2-7
CDR3aa: CASSRQLGQIYEQYF
CDR3nt: TGTGCCAGCAGCCGCCAATTGGGACAGATCTACGAGCAGTACTTC

v_gene: TRBV6-5
d_gene: .
abundance: once
j_gene: TRBJ1-4
CDR3aa: CASSYRWSQVNEKLFF
CDR3nt: TGTGCCAGCAGTTACAGATGGTCACAGGTTAATGAAAAACTGTTTTTT

v_gene: TRBV7-9
d_gene: .
abundance: .
j_gene: TRBJ2-7
CDR3aa: CASSSSGTTYEQYF
CDR3nt: TGTGCCAGCAGCTCTTCCGGGACAACCTACGAGCAGTACTTC

v_gene: TRBV7-9
d_gene: .
abundance: .
j_gene: TRBJ1-3
CDR3aa: CASSDSSSGNTIYF
CDR3nt: TGTGCCAGTTCGGACTCCAGCTCTGGAAACACCATATATTTT

v_gene: TRBV11-2
d_gene: .
abundance: .
j_gene: TRBJ1-3
CDR3aa: CASSPRLDISGNTIYF
CDR3nt: TGTGCCAGCAGCCCACGATTAGATATCTCTGGAAACACCATATATTTT

v_gene: TRBV20-1
d_gene: .
abundance: .
j_gene: TRBJ1-5
CDR3aa: CSASVNIAQGGQPQHF
CDR3nt: TGCAGTGCTAGTGTAAACATAGCACAGGGTGGTCAGCCCCAGCATTTT

v_gene: TRBV4-1
d_gene: .
abundance: .
j_gene: TRBJ1-1
CDR3aa: CASSHQPGEVFF
CDR3nt: TGCGCCAGCAGCCATCAACCCGGGGAGGTTTTCTTT

v_gene: TRBV7-2
d_gene: .
abundance: .
j_gene: TRBJ1-2
CDR3aa: CASSLNRGGYTF
CDR3nt: TGTGCCAGCAGCTTGAATAGGGGGGGCTACACCTTC

v_gene: TRBV5-4
d_gene: .
abundance: few
j_gene: TRBJ1-6
CDR3aa: CASSLKVAGFNNSPLHF
CDR3nt: TGTGCCAGCAGCCTTAAGGTTGCAGGGTTTAATAATTCACCCCTCCACTTT

v_gene: TRBV3-1/TRBV3-2
d_gene: .
abundance: .
j_gene: TRBJ2-1
CDR3aa: CASSQVAARSSYNEQFF
CDR3nt: TGTGCCAGCAGCCAAGTCGCGGCTAGGAGCTCCTACAATGAGCAGTTCTTC

v_gene: TRBV6-2/TRBV6-3
d_gene: .
abundance: .
j_gene: TRBJ2-3
CDR3aa: CASSYVSLERNTQYF
CDR3nt: TGTGCCAGCAGTTACGTATCCTTAGAGCGGAATACGCAGTATTTT

v_gene: TRBV6-5
d_gene: TRBD2
abundance: once
j_gene: TRBJ2-2
CDR3aa: CASRGGTGELFF
CDR3nt: TGTGCCAGCAGGGGGGGGACCGGGGAGCTGTTTTTT

v_gene: TRBV19
d_gene: .
abundance: .
j_gene: TRBJ2-7
CDR3aa: CASSTAGTSLYYEQYF
CDR3nt: TGTGCCAGTAGTACCGCCGGGACTTCACTATACTACGAGCAGTACTTC

v_gene: TRBV6-1
d_gene: .
abundance: .
j_gene: TRBJ2-4
CDR3aa: CASSEETGTLAKNIQYF
CDR3nt: TGTGCCAGCAGTGAAGAAACAGGAACCTTAGCCAAAAACATTCAGTACTTC

v_gene: TRBV5-1
d_gene: .
abundance: .
j_gene: TRBJ2-7
CDR3aa: CASSLATGAYEQYF
CDR3nt: TGCGCCAGCAGCTTGGCGACAGGAGCCTACGAGCAGTACTTC

v_gene: TRBV19
d_gene: .
abundance: .
j_gene: TRBJ2-7
CDR3aa: CASSIQSAGTRVYEQYF
CDR3nt: TGTGCCAGTAGTATACAATCGGCCGGGACTCGCGTCTACGAGCAGTACTTC

v_gene: TRBV7-3
d_gene: TRBD1
abundance: .
j_gene: TRBJ2-7
CDR3aa: CASSLGTGAYEQYF
CDR3nt: TGTGCCAGCAGCTTGGGGACAGGGGCCTACGAGCAGTACTTC

v_gene: TRBV7-9
d_gene: .
abundance: once
j_gene: TRBJ2-7
CDR3aa: CASARGETAYEQYF
CDR3nt: TGTGCCAGCGCCAGGGGGGAGACGGCCTACGAGCAGTACTTC

v_gene: TRBV6-5
d_gene: TRBD1
abundance: .
j_gene: TRBJ1-5
CDR3aa: CASSYGGGSNQPQHF
CDR3nt: TGTGCCAGCAGTTATGGAGGGGGCAGCAATCAGCCCCAGCATTTT

v_gene: TRBV24-1
d_gene: TRBD1
abundance: .
j_gene: TRBJ2-2
CDR3aa: CATSDPGQGTGELFF
CDR3nt: TGTGCCACCAGTGATCCGGGACAGGGGACCGGGGAGCTGTTTTTT

v_gene: TRBV7-8
d_gene: .
abundance: .
j_gene: TRBJ2-5
CDR3aa: CASSLAEVGETQYF
CDR3nt: TGTGCCAGCAGCTTAGCGGAGGTGGGAGAGACCCAGTACTTC

v_gene: TRBV7-9
d_gene: .
abundance: .
j_gene: TRBJ2-1
CDR3aa: CASSFVASSYNEQFF
CDR3nt: TGTGCCAGCAGCTTTGTTGCGTCCTCCTACAATGAGCAGTTCTTC

v_gene: TRBV7-9
d_gene: .
abundance: .
j_gene: TRBJ1-1
CDR3aa: CASSLNRDTEAFF
CDR3nt: TGTGCCAGCAGCTTAAACCGGGACACTGAAGCTTTCTTT

v_gene: TRBV21-1
d_gene: .
abundance: .
j_gene: TRBJ1-3
CDR3aa: CASSNDRGAGNTIYF
CDR3nt: TGTGCCAGCAGCAACGACAGGGGGGCTGGAAACACCATATATTTT

v_gene: TRBV11-2
d_gene: TRBD1
abundance: .
j_gene: TRBJ2-1
CDR3aa: CASSARTGVDNEQFF
CDR3nt: TGTGCCAGCAGCGCCAGGACAGGGGTCGACAATGAGCAGTTCTTC

v_gene: TRBV18
d_gene: .
abundance: .
j_gene: TRBJ2-7
CDR3aa: CASSQSGGQSIEQYF
CDR3nt: TGTGCCAGCTCACAATCCGGAGGGCAATCTATCGAGCAGTACTTC

v_gene: TRBV4-1
d_gene: TRBD1
abundance: .
j_gene: TRBJ2-5
CDR3aa: CASRAGTGGAQETQYF
CDR3nt: TGCGCCAGCCGGGCAGGGACAGGGGGCGCCCAAGAGACCCAGTACTTC

v_gene: TRBV6-1
d_gene: .
abundance: .
j_gene: TRBJ2-7
CDR3aa: CASSEAGAHEQYF
CDR3nt: TGTGCCAGCAGTGAAGCGGGAGCTCACGAGCAGTACTTC